Sequencing of this T cell receptor (beta chain) was carried out in a study of OX40 agonist ivuxolimab in advanced cancers. Libraries were prepared by immunoSEQ multiplex PCR; TCRdb keeps only in-frame clonotypes and omits some of them. The data hold roughly 13,000 clones, with around nine tenths observed a single time. The germline CDR1 and CDR2 sequences are LNHDA and SQIVND (reference sequence). The trim removed 6 bases at V and 0 bases at J, leaving 2 bases unmatched. This CDR3 contains 17 residues. This material consisted of CD4+ or CD8+ T cells sorted from blood, taken in a trial of the OX40 agonist ivuxolimab. This chain uses TRBV19 with TRBJ2-4; 16 nucleotides match TRBD2. This sequence was found in an adult with an advanced solid tumor such as melanoma, head and neck, liver or kidney cancer. The CDR3: CASSGTSGGVAKNIQYF. The CDR3 nucleotides are TGTGCCAGTAGCGGGACTAGCGGGGGGGTAGCCAAAAACATTCAGTACTTC.